Each of the 25 T cell receptor beta chains below was sequenced from the same sample in a study of blood T cells in healthy people across ages. Through a sample-barcoded 5' primer and a J-beta primer mix, a second PCR was run for roughly 7 to 12 cycles. TCRdb reanalysed the 5' RACE reads using MiXCR and keeps one entry per CDR3 protein. This sample has approximately 830,000 distinct CDR3 sequences, with around 62% found just once. Sequences were obtained from blood. The receptors stem from a man aged 30 to 39 in good health.

J is TRBJ2-3 and V is TRBV12-3 or TRBV12-4; 14 bases are shared with TRBD2. After removal of 6 bases from V and 4 bases from J, the junction contained 0 bases not matched to a gene. This CDR3 has 14 amino acids. The CDR3: CASRTSGGADTQYF. The CDR3 nucleotides read TGTGCCAGCAGGACTAGCGGGGGGGCAGATACGCAGTATTTT.

In regard to this clonotype: A junction end diverges from the germline sequence, so it may reflect a read error. The chain links TRBV15 to TRBJ1-6, with a weak D call TRBD1 (6 bases). The CDR3 consists of 15 residues. CDR1 and CDR2 from the germline V gene are LNHNV and YYDKDF (reference sequence). CDR3 in DNA: TGTGCCGCCAGCTCGACTTCGGAGGACAGTTCACCCCTCCACTTT. This codes for CAASSTSEDSSPLHF.

CDR3 sequence reads: CASSFFSSHEQYF. The CDR3 nucleotides are TGTGCCAGCAGTTTCTTTTCCTCGCACGAGCAGTACTTC. The chain couples TRBV27 to TRBJ2-7; D gene uncertain. The CDR3 spans 13 residues. CDR1 and CDR2 (germline): MNHEY, SMNVEV (reference sequence). Deletions cut 3 bases from V and 5 bases from J, with 11 bases between.

The rearrangement joins TRBV5-1 to TRBJ2-7; possibly TRBD1 or TRBD2 for D (6 bases each). Looked up from germline, CDR1 is SGHRS and CDR2 is YFSETQ. V lost 0 bases, J lost 6 bases, and 13 bases lay in between. The CDR3 is 14 residues long. CDR3 residues: CASSLERGDGEQYF. In DNA form, the CDR3 reads TGCGCCAGCAGCTTGGAGAGGGGGGATGGCGAGCAGTACTTC.

About this clonotype itself: The junction shows a germline mismatch at one end, possibly a read error. The chain is built from TRBV7-7 and TRBJ2-1; D might be TRBD2 (5 bases). Germline CDR1 and CDR2: SSHAT and FNYEAQ (reference sequence). The CDR3 totals 14 residues. CDR3 sequence reads: CASSLGGRQETQFF. CDR3 in DNA: TGTGCTAGCAGCTTAGGAGGCAGACAAGAGACCCAGTTCTTC.

This clonotype has just a few counts. The genes are TRBV29-1 and TRBJ2-1; 10 nucleotides agree with TRBD1. The CDR3 is 13 amino acids. V trimming: 4 bases; J trimming: 8 bases; junction bases outside the gene matches: 5. Germline assignment: CDR1 SQVTM and CDR2 ANQGSEA. CDR3 in amino acids: CSVGGQGFHEQFF. CDR3 coding DNA: TGCAGCGTTGGGGGACAGGGGTTCCATGAGCAGTTCTTC.

V is TRBV6-2 or TRBV6-3 and J is TRBJ2-2; 7 bases align to TRBD1. The V segment lost 6 bases and the J segment 7 bases; nucleotides outside the gene matches: 11. The CDR3 has 15 amino acids. Germline V gene lookup returns CDR1 MNHEY and CDR2 SVGEGT. CDR3 DNA sequence: TGTGCCAGCAGCCCCCACCAGGGGGTAAACGGGGAGCTGTTTTTT. Amino acid sequence: CASSPHQGVNGELFF.

The gene calls are TRBV24-1 and TRBJ2-7; no reliable D call. The ends were cut back, 4 bases at V and 1 base at J, with 7 bases in the middle. CDR1 is KGHDR and CDR2 is SFDVKD in the germline V gene. This CDR3 comprises 13 residues. CDR3 sequence (DNA): TGTGCCACCAGTGACTGGACGTCCTACGAGCAGTACTTC. Protein: CATSDWTSYEQYF.

The chain joins TRBV24-1 to TRBJ2-1; 7 bases are shared with TRBD2. Trimming cost V 1 base and J 4 bases; bases outside gene matches: 9. The CDR3 runs 17 residues. Germline loops: CDR1 KGHDR, CDR2 SFDVKD. The CDR3 sequence is CATSDLEPSGPYNEQFF. Written as DNA, the CDR3 is TGTGCCACCAGTGATTTAGAGCCTAGCGGCCCATACAATGAGCAGTTCTTC.

The chain has TRBV7-3 and TRBJ2-1; D is undetermined. Germline V gives CDR1 SGHTA, CDR2 FQGTGA. V was pared by 0 bases and J by 6 bases, with 9 bases between. This CDR3 spans 14 amino acids. CDR3 amino acids: CASSLTVAVNEQFF. In nucleotides, the CDR3 is TGTGCCAGCAGCTTAACCGTCGCGGTCAATGAGCAGTTCTTC.

The V and J genes are TRBV10-3 and TRBJ2-7; 9 nucleotides agree with TRBD1. Germline V lookup: CDR1 ENHRY, CDR2 SYGVKD. Germline trimming cut 8 bases from V and 4 bases from J; bases unmatched to any gene: 12. The CDR3 sequence is 15 residues long. The CDR3 sequence is CAIANQGQGRYEQYF. The CDR3 coding sequence is TGTGCCATCGCAAACCAGGGACAGGGACGTTACGAGCAGTACTTC.

The J gene is TRBJ2-5, the V gene TRBV29-1, with D tentatively TRBD1 (6 bases). V was clipped by 3 bases and J by 11 bases, with 16 bases between them. This CDR3 is built from 12 residues. Germline V CDR1 and CDR2: SQVTM, ANQGSEA. This CDR3 reads CSVDSGAPWQYF. CDR3 sequence (DNA): TGCAGCGTTGATTCAGGGGCGCCTTGGCAGTACTTC. The entire variable domain, with the rest obtained from reference TRBV29-1 and TRBJ2-5, is as follows: SAVISQKPSRDICQRGTSLTIQCQVDSQVTMMFWYRQQPGQSLTLIATANQGSEATYESGFVIDKFPISRPNLTFSTLTVSNMSPEDSSIYLCSVDSGAPWQYFGPGTRLLVL.

The genes are TRBV20-1 and TRBJ1-5; TRBD1 might be the D (6 bases). V was clipped by 5 bases and J by 6 bases, with 11 bases between them. The CDR3 is 12 amino acids. Germline values: CDR1 DFQATT, CDR2 SNEGSKA (reference sequence). Here the CDR3 reads CSAPVQGQPQHF. For the CDR3, the DNA is TGCAGTGCTCCCGTACAGGGTCAGCCCCAGCATTTT.

This clonotype appeared once. The J gene is TRBJ2-3, the V gene TRBV20-1; a weak D match, TRBD2 (6 bases). Looked up from germline, CDR1 is DFQATT and CDR2 is SNEGSKA (reference sequence). The V end was cut by 6 bases, the J end by 0 bases, with 13 bases between. The length of the CDR3 is 14 residues. The DNA of the CDR3 is TGCAGTGCCATACTAGCCCTCAGCACAGATACGCAGTATTTT. It encodes CSAILALSTDTQYF.

The J gene is TRBJ2-1, the V gene TRBV9, with 7 bases identical to TRBD1. V lost 0 bases to trimming and J lost 6 bases; unmatched junction nucleotides: 9. The CDR3 runs to 16 residues. The germline V gene encodes CDR1 SGDLS and CDR2 YYNGEE. CDR3 in amino acids: CASSVAGRGLGNEQFF. CDR3 nucleotide sequence: TGTGCCAGCAGCGTAGCGGGTAGGGGGCTAGGCAATGAGCAGTTCTTC.

The chain has TRBV20-1 and TRBJ1-1; TRBD1 matches 7 bases. From germline, CDR1 is DFQATT and CDR2 SNEGSKA (reference sequence). With 6 bases clipped from V and 3 bases from J, the junction kept 7 bases outside the gene matches. This CDR3 comprises 13 residues. In nucleotides, the CDR3 is TGCAGTGCAAAAGACAGGGTTTACACTGAAGCTTTCTTT. Translated, it gives CSAKDRVYTEAFF.

The rearrangement joins TRBV29-1 to TRBJ2-7; D could derive from TRBD1 or TRBD2 (5 bases each). Trimming pared 0 bases from V and 6 bases from J, leaving 12 bases between. The CDR3 has 13 amino acids. CDR1 SQVTM and CDR2 ANQGSEA come from the germline V gene. The CDR3 DNA reads as TGCAGCGTTGAAGATCCTGGGGGATTCGAGCAGTACTTC. Encoded protein: CSVEDPGGFEQYF.

The table lists this clonotype with a few counts. The V and J genes are TRBV7-2 and TRBJ2-3, with a weak D call TRBD2 (6 bases). Germline CDR1 is SGHTA and CDR2 is FQGNSA. V was trimmed by 5 bases and J by 11 bases, leaving 17 bases between them. The CDR3 totals 13 residues. The CDR3 region is CASSLYRGEEQYF. The DNA of the CDR3 is TGTGCCAGCAGCCTTTATCGCGGGGAGGAGCAGTATTTT.

This clonotype was recorded a few times. The V and J genes are TRBV13 and TRBJ2-1, with a weak D call TRBD2 (6 bases). The CDR3 is made up of 15 amino acids. Germline assignment: CDR1 PRHDT and CDR2 FYEKMQ (reference sequence). The V end was cut by 5 bases, the J end by 6 bases, with 17 bases between. CDR3 in DNA: TGTGCCAGCAGCCCGCCCGGACGGGGAGGCAATGAGCAGTTCTTC. The encoded protein is CASSPPGRGGNEQFF.

This clonotype was counted many times. The chain recombines TRBV28 with TRBJ2-3; D might be TRBD2 (6 bases). V was cut by 3 bases and J by 6 bases, with 16 bases left in between. Germline assignment: CDR1 MDHEN and CDR2 SYDVKM. The CDR3 length is 15 residues. CDR3 region: CASSFFIGGVDTQYF. The CDR3, as DNA: TGTGCCAGCAGTTTTTTTATCGGGGGTGTGGATACGCAGTATTTT.

The CDR3 coding sequence is TGCGCCAGCAGCCAAGATCTGAGGCCTTCCTACGAGCAGTACTTC. Encoded protein: CASSQDLRPSYEQYF. V gene TRBV4-1 combines with J gene TRBJ2-7; D remains ambiguous. The germline V gene encodes CDR1 MGHRA and CDR2 YSYEKL. CDR3 length: 15 amino acids. Trimming pared 0 bases from V and 1 base from J, leaving 10 bases between.

This sequence joins TRBV6-1 and TRBJ2-4; possibly TRBD1 for D (6 bases). Germline V CDR1 and CDR2: MNHNS, SASEGT. The CDR3 loop spans 15 amino acids. Between the trimmed V and J ends, which lost 3 bases and 6 bases, there was a span of 15 bases. CDR3 sequence: CASSDPGLDRNIQYF. The CDR3 coding sequence is TGTGCCAGCAGTGACCCGGGGTTGGACAGAAACATTCAGTACTTC.

As to this clonotype: One base away lies a much larger clone, so this may be a sequencing read error. The V and J genes are TRBV29-1 and TRBJ2-1, with TRBD1 as a possible D gene (5 bases). The CDR3 loop spans 14 amino acids. Germline assignment: CDR1 SQVTM and CDR2 ANQGSEA. The CDR3, as DNA: TGCGGCGTTGAAGGACAAGTAGATAGCAATGAGCAGTTCTTC. Residues: CGVEGQVDSNEQFF.

The chain couples TRBV4-2 to TRBJ2-1; 10 nucleotides agree with TRBD2. Germline V CDR1 and CDR2: LGHNA, YNFKEQ. This CDR3 is built from 15 residues. V was clipped by 0 bases and J by 10 bases; unmatched bases: 6. The CDR3 here is CASSQESGGAHEQFF. In DNA form, the CDR3 reads TGTGCCAGCAGCCAAGAAAGCGGGGGGGCTCACGAGCAGTTCTTC.

This clonotype was detected once. The chain is built from TRBV27 and TRBJ2-3, with D uncertain. The germline gives CDR1 MNHEY, CDR2 SMNVEV (reference sequence). The V and J ends lost 4 bases and 1 base respectively, with 9 bases between them. CDR3 length: 14 amino acids. The CDR3 nucleotides read TGTGCCAGCAGTTGGAGTGTAGGCACAGATACGCAGTATTTT. Translation: CASSWSVGTDTQYF.